This T cell receptor beta chain appears in the sequencing data of a study of shared clonotypes between healthy human individuals. Study-level information: Serving as donors were two women and a few men, whose ages spanned 18 to 49.

The table lists this clone with a count of one. Some 32,000 T cell genomes, or approximately 270 ng DNA, went into replicate PCRs of unsorted PBMC. The protocol was immunoSEQ multiplex PCR, while the TCRdb copy is restricted to in-frame clones and leaves out a portion. This table holds about 490,000 clones, approximately 79% found once. This CDR3 region has 14 residues. Germline V gene lookup returns CDR1 SGHRS and CDR2 YFSETQ. The trim removed 3 bases at V and 4 bases at J, leaving 7 bases unmatched. Sequencing input: PBMCs. This clonotype was obtained from a woman between 40 and 50 years old in good health. Some clones in this sample may be carry-over from other donors' samples. J is TRBJ2-7 and V is TRBV5-1; TRBD1 matches at 7 bases. DNA of the CDR3: TGCGCCAGCAGCTCCCCCGGGACAGTTTACGAGCAGTACTTC. It yields the protein CASSSPGTVYEQYF.